Listed below are T cell receptor beta chains from one sample, sequenced in a study of shared clonotypes between healthy human individuals. TCRdb's copy holds only in-frame clones and misses some; the assay was immunoSEQ multiplex PCR. The data contain about 2.4 million clones, over 85% of them singletons. The sequenced sample consisted of naive CD4+ T cells from PBMCs. These receptors were collected from a man younger than 35 in good health. Some clones in this sample may be carry-over from other donors' samples. The CDR3 runs from the conserved cysteine through the conserved F or W. D genes are given only for firm matches. Where a row states a size, it is once, few, many or the class of an expanded clone; other rows omit it.

J gene: TRBJ1-1; clone size: -; V gene: TRBV11-2; D gene: -; CDR3 DNA: TGTGCCAGCAGCTTACCTCACGGGAGCACTGAAGCTTTCTTT; CDR3 protein: CASSLPHGSTEAFF
J gene: TRBJ1-4; clone size: -; V gene: TRBV27; D gene: -; CDR3 DNA: TGTGCCAGCAGTTTCGGGACCGAACGAAGGGAAAAACTGTTTTTT; CDR3 protein: CASSFGTERREKLFF
J gene: TRBJ1-1; clone size: -; V gene: TRBV11-1; D gene: -; CDR3 DNA: TGTGCCAGCAGCTTGGTGGGTAACACTGAAGCTTTCTTT; CDR3 protein: CASSLVGNTEAFF
J gene: TRBJ1-1; clone size: -; V gene: TRBV7-3; D gene: -; CDR3 DNA: TGTGCCAGCAGCTTAAGGGCGGGTCTCACTGAAGCTTTCTTT; CDR3 protein: CASSLRAGLTEAFF
J gene: TRBJ2-2; clone size: once; V gene: TRBV6-5; D gene: -; CDR3 DNA: TGTGCCAGCACTCCCACACCGGCCACCGGGGAGCTGTTTTTT; CDR3 protein: CASTPTPATGELFF
J gene: TRBJ1-5; clone size: -; V gene: TRBV2; D gene: TRBD1; CDR3 DNA: TGTGCCAGCAACATGCAGACAGGGAATCAGCCCCAGCATTTT; CDR3 protein: CASNMQTGNQPQHF
J gene: TRBJ1-5; clone size: -; V gene: TRBV2; D gene: -; CDR3 DNA: TGTGCCAGCACGGGGAGCAATCAGCCCCAGCATTTT; CDR3 protein: CASTGSNQPQHF
J gene: TRBJ1-4; clone size: -; V gene: TRBV6-6; D gene: -; CDR3 DNA: TGTGCCAGCAAATTGCGGGAAAAACTGTTTTTT; CDR3 protein: CASKLREKLFF
J gene: TRBJ1-5; clone size: once; V gene: TRBV19; D gene: -; CDR3 DNA: TGTGCCAGTAGTATCCCGTACCAGCCCCAGCATTTT; CDR3 protein: CASSIPYQPQHF
J gene: TRBJ2-7; clone size: -; V gene: TRBV9; D gene: -; CDR3 DNA: TGTGCCAGCAGCCCCCGGACAGGCCGGGAGGGCTCCTACGAGCAGTACTTC; CDR3 protein: CASSPRTGREGSYEQYF
J gene: TRBJ2-7; clone size: few; V gene: TRBV5-1; D gene: -; CDR3 DNA: TGCGCCAGCAGCTTGGCAAGGAACGAGCAGTACTTC; CDR3 protein: CASSLARNEQYF
J gene: TRBJ2-7; clone size: once; V gene: TRBV7-2; D gene: -; CDR3 DNA: TGTGCCAGCAGCGCCCGGGGTAGCTACGAGCAGTACTTC; CDR3 protein: CASSARGSYEQYF
J gene: TRBJ2-2; clone size: -; V gene: TRBV28; D gene: TRBD2; CDR3 DNA: TGTGCCAGCAGGATCAAACTAGCGGGATCCGGGGAGCTGTTTTTT; CDR3 protein: CASRIKLAGSGELFF
J gene: TRBJ2-5; clone size: -; V gene: TRBV19; D gene: -; CDR3 DNA: TGTGCCAGTAGTGTTAGTAGTTCAGAGACCCAGTACTTC; CDR3 protein: CASSVSSSETQYF
J gene: TRBJ1-3; clone size: -; V gene: TRBV2; D gene: -; CDR3 DNA: TGTGCCAGCAGTGAAGCAGGGTTGGGAAACACCATATATTTT; CDR3 protein: CASSEAGLGNTIYF
J gene: TRBJ2-2; clone size: -; V gene: TRBV7-3; D gene: -; CDR3 DNA: TGTGCCAGCAGCTTCGCCGGGACAACGGCCGGGGAGCTGTTTTTT; CDR3 protein: CASSFAGTTAGELFF
J gene: TRBJ2-5; clone size: -; V gene: TRBV7-3; D gene: -; CDR3 DNA: TGTGCCAGCAGCTTCACTCCTACGGCCAGTGGGGAGACCCAGTACTTC; CDR3 protein: CASSFTPTASGETQYF
J gene: TRBJ2-3; clone size: once; V gene: TRBV5-1; D gene: -; CDR3 DNA: TGCGCCAGCAGCTCCAAGGTTAGCCAAAGCACAGATACGCAGTATTTT; CDR3 protein: CASSSKVSQSTDTQYF
J gene: TRBJ2-6; clone size: -; V gene: TRBV7-9; D gene: -; CDR3 DNA: TGTGCCAGCAGCACTCGGGGATCCGGGGCCAACGTCCTGACTTTC; CDR3 protein: CASSTRGSGANVLTF
J gene: TRBJ2-3; clone size: -; V gene: TRBV9; D gene: -; CDR3 DNA: TGTGCCAGCAGCGCGGGACTCCAAAGCACAGATACGCAGTATTTT; CDR3 protein: CASSAGLQSTDTQYF
J gene: TRBJ2-5; clone size: -; V gene: TRBV7-2; D gene: -; CDR3 DNA: TGTGCCAGCAGCTCCCGGGACGGACTAGAGACCCAGTACTTC; CDR3 protein: CASSSRDGLETQYF
J gene: TRBJ1-5; clone size: few; V gene: TRBV4-1; D gene: TRBD1; CDR3 DNA: TGCGCCAGCAGCTCGAGGACAGGCCCGTCTCCCCAGCATTTT; CDR3 protein: CASSSRTGPSPQHF
J gene: TRBJ1-2; clone size: -; V gene: TRBV14; D gene: -; CDR3 DNA: TGTGCCAGCAGCCCCGACAGAAGCTATGGCTACACCTTC; CDR3 protein: CASSPDRSYGYTF
J gene: TRBJ1-4; clone size: -; V gene: TRBV5-1; D gene: -; CDR3 DNA: TGCGCCAGCAGAGGGACGGGAACTAATGAAAAACTGTTTTTT; CDR3 protein: CASRGTGTNEKLFF
J gene: TRBJ2-1; clone size: once; V gene: TRBV7-9; D gene: -; CDR3 DNA: TGTGCCAGCAGGCTAAACCGAAACTCCTACAATGAGCAGTTCTTC; CDR3 protein: CASRLNRNSYNEQFF
J gene: TRBJ2-3; clone size: -; V gene: TRBV5-4; D gene: -; CDR3 DNA: TGTGCCAGCAGCTTGTGGTCGAGCGCAGATACGCAGTATTTT; CDR3 protein: CASSLWSSADTQYF
J gene: TRBJ2-1; clone size: -; V gene: TRBV7-9; D gene: -; CDR3 DNA: TGTGCCAGCATCCCCTGGGACCGATACCTGGATGAGCAGTTCTTC; CDR3 protein: CASIPWDRYLDEQFF
J gene: TRBJ2-3; clone size: -; V gene: TRBV11-2; D gene: -; CDR3 DNA: TGTGCCAGCAGCCAAGAAATCACAGATACGCAGTATTTT; CDR3 protein: CASSQEITDTQYF
J gene: TRBJ1-6; clone size: -; V gene: TRBV5-4; D gene: TRBD1; CDR3 DNA: TGTGCCAGCAGTGCCGGACAGGGGGGTACGTCGGGGAATTCACCCCTCCACTTT; CDR3 protein: CASSAGQGGTSGNSPLHF
J gene: TRBJ2-5; clone size: -; V gene: TRBV2; D gene: -; CDR3 DNA: TGTGCCAGCCAGAAAAGTCTCCCCTCACAAGAGACCCAGTACTTC; CDR3 protein: CASQKSLPSQETQYF
J gene: TRBJ2-7; clone size: -; V gene: TRBV5-4; D gene: TRBD1; CDR3 DNA: TGTGCCAGCAGCTATGGACAGGGGGTCAACGAGCAGTACTTC; CDR3 protein: CASSYGQGVNEQYF
J gene: TRBJ1-1; clone size: -; V gene: TRBV6-5; D gene: -; CDR3 DNA: TGTGCCAGCAGGCGGGCAACGGGCTCTACTGAAGCTTTCTTT; CDR3 protein: CASRRATGSTEAFF
J gene: TRBJ1-3; clone size: -; V gene: TRBV19; D gene: -; CDR3 DNA: TGTGCCAGTAGGCCTCTGGACAGTTCTGGAAACACCATATATTTT; CDR3 protein: CASRPLDSSGNTIYF
J gene: TRBJ1-1; clone size: few; V gene: TRBV6-1; D gene: -; CDR3 DNA: TGTGCCAGCAGTGTTTTAAGGATGAACACTGAAGCTTTCTTT; CDR3 protein: CASSVLRMNTEAFF
J gene: TRBJ2-7; clone size: -; V gene: TRBV13; D gene: -; CDR3 DNA: TGTGCCAGCAGCTTAGGAGGTGGACTCGGCTACGAGCAGTACTTC; CDR3 protein: CASSLGGGLGYEQYF
J gene: TRBJ2-1; clone size: once; V gene: TRBV28; D gene: -; CDR3 DNA: TGTGCCAGCAGTCCCCCCCGACTAGGAAATGAGCAGTTCTTC; CDR3 protein: CASSPPRLGNEQFF
J gene: TRBJ2-3; clone size: -; V gene: TRBV15; D gene: -; CDR3 DNA: TGTGCCACCAGCAGAGAAGTTACAGATACGCAGTATTTT; CDR3 protein: CATSREVTDTQYF
J gene: TRBJ2-5; clone size: -; V gene: TRBV15; D gene: -; CDR3 DNA: TGTGCCACCAGCAGAGATCCAGGTGTGGAGACCCAGTACTTC; CDR3 protein: CATSRDPGVETQYF
J gene: TRBJ2-3; clone size: -; V gene: TRBV2; D gene: TRBD2; CDR3 DNA: TGTGCCAGCAGGCAACCCACTAGCGGGAGGGCCGGGGCCAAAGATACGCAGTATTTT; CDR3 protein: CASRQPTSGRAGAKDTQYF